This TCR beta chain was retrieved from a study of shared clonotypes between healthy human individuals. Findings of the study overall: All-four-donor shared clonotypes had higher generation probabilities than non-shared clonotypes did.

Concerning this clone: Its antigen is not known.

Germline trimming cut 8 bases from V and 5 bases from J; bases unmatched to any gene: 11. Germline V gene lookup returns CDR1 GTSNPN and CDR2 SVGIG (reference sequence). This CDR3 has 13 residues. It was across several immunoSEQ plates that each subset's genomic DNA was evenly split. Some clones are missing from TCRdb's copy, which holds only in-frame ones; the method was immunoSEQ multiplex PCR. The sample carries roughly 2 million clones, approximately 95% recorded once. This chain uses TRBV30 with TRBJ1-2, with 7 bases matching TRBD1. Sequenced: naive CD4+ T cells sorted from blood. As to subset: CD45RA+ positively selected. This clonotype was sampled from a man younger than 30 in good health. CDR3 region: CAGIRDSVYGYTF. The CDR3 DNA sequence: TGTGCCGGAATCCGGGACAGCGTGTATGGCTACACCTTC.